This record concerns one T cell receptor beta chain sequence. These data belong to a study of blood T cell repertoires in COVID-19. Study as a whole: There were acute and convalescent COVID-19 samples, and they came from the United States, Italy and Spain.

The age range of participants was about 18 to 90 years, with residence in about two dozen US areas. Membership in each cohort depended on participant-reported clinical history. Two negative PCRs, clearance, or symptom resolution were required of recovered Cohort 3 donors. This table comes from immunoSEQ multiplex PCR, and its TCRdb copy is limited to in-frame clones, with some not included. Here the sample spans approximately 360,000 clones, roughly four fifths being singletons. The CDR3 runs to 15 residues. CDR1 SGHDT and CDR2 YYEEEE come from the germline V gene. The V gene end was trimmed by 4 bases and the J gene end by 0 bases; junction bases not matched to a gene: 6.

Sequences were obtained from PBMCs or T cells enriched from blood (not recorded which). This sequence was found in a woman between 45 and 65 years old who had recovered from COVID-19. This chain uses TRBV5-6 with TRBJ2-7, with 8 bases aligning to TRBD2. CDR3 DNA: TGTGCCAGCAGCCCACTGGCGGGGGGCTCCTACGAGCAGTACTTC. It encodes CASSPLAGGSYEQYF.